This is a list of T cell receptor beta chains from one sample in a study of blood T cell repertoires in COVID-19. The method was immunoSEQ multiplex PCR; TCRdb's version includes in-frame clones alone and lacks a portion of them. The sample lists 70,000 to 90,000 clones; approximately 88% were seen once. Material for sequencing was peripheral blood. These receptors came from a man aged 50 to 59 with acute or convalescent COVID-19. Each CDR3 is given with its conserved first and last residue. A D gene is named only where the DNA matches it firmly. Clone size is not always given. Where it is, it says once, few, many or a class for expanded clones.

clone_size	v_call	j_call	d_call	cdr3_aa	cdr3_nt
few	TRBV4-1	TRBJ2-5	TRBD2	CASSPQGAGVETQYF	TGCGCCAGCAGCCCCCAGGGAGCGGGGGTAGAGACCCAGTACTTC
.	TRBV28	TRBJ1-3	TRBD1	CASSLVTGFGNTIYF	TGTGCCAGCAGTTTGGTGACAGGGTTTGGAAACACCATATATTTT
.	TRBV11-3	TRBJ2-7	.	CASSWGQAYEQYF	TGTGCCAGCAGCTGGGGCCAGGCCTACGAGCAGTACTTC
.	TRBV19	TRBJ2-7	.	CASSIYEGRYEQYF	TGTGCCAGTAGTATTTACGAGGGCCGGTACGAGCAGTACTTC
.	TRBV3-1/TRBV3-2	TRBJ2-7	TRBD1	CASSQSGQGTYEQYF	TGTGCCAGCAGCCAGTCGGGACAGGGGACCTACGAGCAGTACTTC
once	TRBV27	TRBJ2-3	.	CASSATGYTDTQYF	TGTGCCAGCAGTGCTACAGGGTACACAGATACGCAGTATTTT
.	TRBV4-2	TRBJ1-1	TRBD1	CASSRTGDNTEAFF	TGTGCCAGCAGTAGGACAGGCGATAACACTGAAGCTTTCTTT
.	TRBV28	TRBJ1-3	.	CASRRTGNTIYF	TGTGCCAGCAGAAGGACAGGAAACACCATATATTTT
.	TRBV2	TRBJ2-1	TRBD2	CASSGLAGGYNEQFF	TGTGCCAGCAGTGGCTTAGCGGGGGGCTACAATGAGCAGTTCTTC
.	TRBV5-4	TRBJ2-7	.	CAKDNGGTEQYF	TGTGCCAAAGATAATGGGGGGACGGAGCAGTACTTC
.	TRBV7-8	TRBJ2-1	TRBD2	CASSRPGLGNEQFF	TGTGCCAGCAGCCGGCCGGGACTAGGTAATGAGCAGTTCTTC
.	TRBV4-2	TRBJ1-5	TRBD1	CASSQDRDRSDSNQPQHF	TGTGCCAGCAGCCAAGATCGGGACAGGTCCGATAGCAATCAGCCCCAGCATTTT
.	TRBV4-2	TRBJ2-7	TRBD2	CASNRTSGGCEQYF	TGTGCCAGCAACCGGACTAGCGGGGGGTGCGAGCAGTACTTC
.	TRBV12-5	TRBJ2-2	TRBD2	CASGFPPGLADRKGTGELFF	TGTGCTAGTGGTTTCCCTCCGGGACTAGCGGACCGGAAAGGGACCGGGGAGCTGTTTTTT
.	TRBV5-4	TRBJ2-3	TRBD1	CASSMTGDTDTQYF	TGTGCCAGCAGCATGACAGGGGACACAGATACGCAGTATTTT
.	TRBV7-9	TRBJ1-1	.	CASSSNAGIWNTEAFF	TGTGCCAGCAGCTCGAATGCAGGGATTTGGAACACTGAAGCTTTCTTT
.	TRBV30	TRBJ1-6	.	CAWTGKSGSPLHF	TGTGCCTGGACCGGGAAGAGTGGGTCACCCCTCCACTTT
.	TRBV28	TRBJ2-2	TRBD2	CATPVAGGPVGELFF	TGTGCCACCCCTGTAGCGGGGGGGCCGGTAGGGGAGCTGTTTTTT
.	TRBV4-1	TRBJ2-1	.	CASSQSGQTTVSGQFF	TGCGCCAGCAGCCAATCGGGACAAACAACCGTCAGCGGGCAGTTCTTC